This record covers a single T cell receptor beta chain. Germline V gene lookup returns CDR1 MNHEY and CDR2 SVGAGI. V shed 5 bases, J shed 8 bases, and the junction held 9 bases outside the gene matches. The CDR3 covers 14 residues. Only in-frame clones appear in the TCRdb table, and some are missing; sequencing was by immunoSEQ multiplex PCR. Of roughly 51,000 clones listed, approximately 90% are singletons. This sample is drawn from a study of T cell changes during pregnancy in multiple sclerosis. The specimen was CD4+ T cells from peripheral blood mononuclear cells, collected after pregnancy. This sequence was found in a female donor in good health, enrolled as a control in a pregnancy study. J is TRBJ1-2 and V is TRBV6-5; the match to TRBD1 covers 9 bases. The chain's CDR3 is CASSLGYRGQGYTF. CDR3 sequence (DNA): TGTGCCAGCAGTCTGGGGTACAGGGGGCAAGGCTACACCTTC.